What follows are 20 T cell receptor beta chains derived from one specimen sequenced in a study of OX40 agonist ivuxolimab in advanced cancers. Sequencing used immunoSEQ multiplex PCR; TCRdb keeps in-frame clones, though not all of them. The sample includes tens of thousands of clones, 80% of them seen just once. The sequencing used CD4+ or CD8+ T cells sorted from blood, collected in a trial of the OX40 agonist ivuxolimab. Receptors originate from an adult with an advanced solid tumor such as melanoma, head and neck, liver or kidney cancer.

The rearrangement uses TRBV15 and TRBJ2-3; D is unclear. The CDR3 length is 16 residues. Germline CDR1 LNHNV, CDR2 YYDKDF (reference sequence). V lost 5 bases and J 2 bases, leaving 17 bases between the germline ends. The CDR3 bases are TGTGCCACCAGCTCAACGTTCCCTGGGAACACAGATACGCAGTATTTT. It translates to CATSSTFPGNTDTQYF.

The chain links TRBV30 to TRBJ1-4; D call uncertain. In germline, CDR1 is GTSNPN, CDR2 SVGIG (reference sequence). V lost 2 bases, J lost 8 bases, and 12 bases lay in between. The CDR3 runs 13 residues. In DNA, the CDR3 is TGTGCCTGGAGTCGGTGGGGTCGGGAAAAACTGTTTTTT. Its protein is CAWSRWGREKLFF.

The chain joins TRBV5-1 to TRBJ1-4, with 8 positions matching TRBD1. From germline, CDR1 is SGHRS and CDR2 YFSETQ. V lost 4 bases and J lost 8; bases outside the gene matches: 7. The CDR3 has 14 amino acids. CDR3 nucleotide sequence: TGCGCCAGCAGCCACCGGACAGGGAGCGAAAAACTGTTTTTT. It specifies CASSHRTGSEKLFF.

This clone was seen only a few times. V usage is TRBV30 and J usage is TRBJ1-1; D gene unclear. Trimming shortened V by 3 bases and J by 1 base, and 9 bases separated the two germline ends. In germline, CDR1 is GTSNPN, CDR2 SVGIG (reference sequence). The CDR3 consists of 13 residues. The DNA for the CDR3 is TGTGCCTGGAGCCCAGCGGGGAACACTGAAGCTTTCTTT. Protein product: CAWSPAGNTEAFF.

Points on this clone: This same CDR3 is encoded by further DNA sequences in the sample. The chain uses TRBV9 and TRBJ1-6; unclear D gene. Germline CDR1 reads SGDLS; CDR2 reads YYNGEE. The CDR3 totals 14 residues. Trimming pared 0 bases from V and 5 bases from J, leaving 6 bases between. Written as DNA, the CDR3 is TGTGCCAGCAGCGTAGGTAGGGATAATTCACCCCTCCACTTT. Protein: CASSVGRDNSPLHF.

This chain joins TRBV11-2 and TRBJ2-1; 10 positions match TRBD2. The V gene end was trimmed by 6 bases and the J gene end by 9 bases; junction bases not matched to a gene: 8. The CDR3 is 14 amino acids. Per germline, CDR1 SGHAT and CDR2 FQNNGV. The DNA of the CDR3 is TGTGCCAGCAGGCCAAGCGGGAGGGCCCGTGAGCAGTTCTTC. Protein sequence: CASRPSGRAREQFF.

The chain carries TRBV10-3 and TRBJ2-2; the D gene could be TRBD1 or TRBD2 (6 bases each). The CDR3 is 14 amino acids. V was shortened by 10 bases and J by 5 bases, with 17 bases between the two germline ends. The germline CDR1 and CDR2 sequences are ENHRY and SYGVKD. The CDR3 protein is CATPKGEETGELFF. The CDR3 bases are TGTGCCACTCCGAAGGGGGAGGAGACCGGGGAGCTGTTTTTT.

This clone was observed once. The gene calls are TRBV2 and TRBJ2-7; TRBD2 is a possible D gene (6 bases). CDR1 and CDR2 (germline): SNHLY, FYNNEI. V dropped 6 bases and J dropped 2 bases, with 14 bases sitting between them. The CDR3 spans 14 residues. CDR3 loop: CASREEGRTYEQYF. The CDR3, as DNA: TGTGCCAGCAGGGAGGAGGGGAGAACCTACGAGCAGTACTTC.

The CDR3 spells CASSLVLAGTDTQYF. The CDR3 DNA is TGTGCCAGCAGCTTAGTTCTAGCGGGCACAGATACGCAGTATTTT. The chain combines TRBV7-8 with TRBJ2-3; 7 nucleotides align to TRBD2. Germline V gene lookup returns CDR1 SGHVS and CDR2 FQNEAQ. With V trimmed by 1 base and J by 1 base, 2 bases remained unmatched. The CDR3 runs 15 residues.

The rearrangement links TRBV10-3 to TRBJ2-3; D possibly corresponds to TRBD2 (5 bases). The CDR3 has 13 amino acids. Trimming shortened V by 10 bases and J by 3 bases, and 14 bases separated the two germline ends. Looked up from germline, CDR1 is ENHRY and CDR2 is SYGVKD. In nucleotides, the CDR3 is TGTGCCACTCTGCCGAGCGGAACAGATACGCAGTATTTT. It specifies CATLPSGTDTQYF.

The chain's CDR3 is CSAGQGAAEQYF. CDR3 nucleotides: TGCAGCGCCGGACAGGGGGCCGCCGAGCAGTACTTC. V is TRBV29-1 and J is TRBJ2-7; 11 bases are a match to TRBD1. Germline values: CDR1 SQVTM, CDR2 ANQGSEA. This CDR3 has 12 residues. J lost 6 bases, V lost 7 bases, and 5 bases had no gene match.

The chain carries TRBV27 and TRBJ2-5; 12 bases agree with TRBD1. V shed 1 base and J 4 bases; nucleotides not matched to a gene: 10. Per germline, CDR1 MNHEY and CDR2 SMNVEV (reference sequence). The CDR3 runs 18 residues. CDR3 sequence reads: CASSLLGDRGQGGETQYF. CDR3 DNA sequence: TGTGCCAGCAGTTTATTGGGGGACAGGGGGCAGGGAGGAGAGACCCAGTACTTC.

This clone was seen just once. The rearrangement joins TRBV5-5 to TRBJ1-2; 7 nucleotides agree with TRBD1. J was trimmed by 6 bases and V by 6 bases; bases with no gene match: 8. Germline V gene data show CDR1 as SGHKS and CDR2 as YYEKEE (reference sequence). This CDR3 region has 13 residues. The CDR3 nucleotides read TGTGCCAGCACTCAACGGACAGGCCATGGCTACACCTTC. This translates into CASTQRTGHGYTF. Combining the CDR3 with reference TRBV5-5 and TRBJ1-2 gives the whole variable domain DAGVTQSPTHLIKTRGQQVTLRCSPISGHKSVSWYQQVLGQGPQFIFQYYEKEERGRGNFPDRFSARQFPNYSSELNVNALLLGDSALYLCASTQRTGHGYTFGSGTRLTVV.

This sequence joins TRBV2 and TRBJ1-2; TRBD1 is a possible D gene (6 bases). The germline CDR1 and CDR2 sequences are SNHLY and FYNNEI. The CDR3 totals 13 residues. V was cut by 9 bases and J by 2 bases, with 13 bases left in between. CDR3 bases: TGTGCCAGGACCCAGACAGGAAACTATGGCTACACCTTC. It specifies CARTQTGNYGYTF.

The J gene is TRBJ1-1, the V gene TRBV18; 8 nucleotides align to TRBD1. Germline V lookup: CDR1 KGHSH, CDR2 LQKENI. This CDR3 contains 14 residues. Germline trimming cut 6 bases from V and 1 base from J; bases unmatched to any gene: 4. Here the CDR3 DNA reads TGTGCCAGCTCTCAGGGACAGGAGAACACTGAAGCTTTCTTT. Residues: CASSQGQENTEAFF. The full variable domain, in which reference TRBV18 and TRBJ1-1 provide the parts outside the CDR3, is NAGVMQNPRHLVRRRGQEARLRCSPMKGHSHVYWYRQLPEEGLKFMVYLQKENIIDESGMPKERFSAEFPKEGPSILRIQQVVRGDSAAYFCASSQGQENTEAFFGQGTRLTVV.

V and J are TRBV25-1 and TRBJ1-3; D may be TRBD1 (5 bases). Germline values: CDR1 MGHDK, CDR2 SYGVNS. The CDR3 is 14 residues long. V was shortened by 4 bases and J by 1 base, with 8 bases between the two germline ends. The CDR3 protein is CASSAGTSGNTIYF. The CDR3 coding sequence is TGTGCCAGCAGTGCCGGGACTTCTGGAAACACCATATATTTT.

This clone was observed once. The chain employs TRBV13 and TRBJ1-2; 7 bases align to TRBD1. The CDR3 is 15 amino acids. The germline gives CDR1 PRHDT, CDR2 FYEKMQ (reference sequence). V dropped 5 bases and J dropped 6; count of bases not matched to a gene: 12. The CDR3, as DNA: TGTGCCAGCAGCCAATACGTTACAGGGGTCCATGGCTACACCTTC. It encodes CASSQYVTGVHGYTF.

V gene TRBV10-2 combines with J gene TRBJ2-3, with D uncertain. The CDR3 runs to 12 residues. Trimming shortened V by 2 bases and J by 5 bases, and 5 bases separated the two germline ends. Germline values: CDR1 WSHSY, CDR2 SAAADI. CDR3 residues: CASSETGDTQYF. The CDR3 region has the DNA TGCGCCAGCAGTGAGACGGGAGATACGCAGTATTTT.

This clone showed up just once. The CDR3 is CASSYSGDRGSYEQYF. In DNA form, the CDR3 reads TGTGCCAGCAGTTACTCGGGGGACAGGGGTTCCTACGAGCAGTACTTC. The chain recombines TRBV6-6 with TRBJ2-7, with 10 bases that match TRBD1. The CDR3 runs to 16 residues. Trimming at V came to 0 bases and at J to 1 base, leaving 3 bases not matched to a gene. The V gene's germline CDR1 is MNHNY and CDR2 SVGAGI (reference sequence).

This chain uses TRBV28 with TRBJ1-2, with a tentative D call TRBD1 (5 bases). The CDR3 is 13 residues long. The ends were cut back, 2 bases at V and 7 bases at J, with 11 bases in the middle. Germline lookup yields CDR1 MDHEN and CDR2 SYDVKM. The CDR3 here is CASSLPGKSGYTF. In nucleotides, the CDR3 is TGTGCCAGCAGTTTACCAGGGAAGAGTGGCTACACCTTC.